The present T cell receptor beta chain was sequenced within a study of T cells in Graves' hyperthyroidism and ophthalmopathy (dated by TCRdb to between 2018 and 2020). For the study in its entirety: Peripheral blood was sampled at the time of initial diagnosis, prior to any treatment. Thyroid tissue and blood T-cell repertoires from more than five Graves' hyperthyroidism patients were also compared in the study. According to the paper, TCR Vbeta CDR3 sequencing was carried out on about 140 peripheral blood samples, which came from over 40 ophthalmopathy, around 74 hyperthyroidism and approximately 17 progressor patients. The roughly 100 discovery patients were randomly divided into training and test sets at a 7:3 ratio. After sampling, hyperthyroidism patients received methimazole starting at 30 mg daily, and ophthalmopathy patients received high-dose intravenous methylprednisolone. TCR V-J signatures able to tell the groups apart were searched for in a discovery cohort of approximately 95 patients, of whom around 42 had Graves' ophthalmopathy and under 65 had stable Graves' hyperthyroidism. Prospective prediction of ophthalmopathy was tested in an independent validation cohort of 18 to 20 hyperthyroidism patients and some 17 patients who later progressed to ophthalmopathy. The research as a whole found: Most expanded thyroid clonotypes (frequency above 0.001) were also found in blood, which suggests that blood repertoires may mirror thyroid immune responses. Sample size was not statistically predetermined, and blinding of investigators to group allocation was not performed. In validation, progression to ophthalmopathy was predicted by the model with 70% to 71% sensitivity and about 72% specificity, a median of around 6.5 months before onset. A 13 V-J signature model separated ophthalmopathy from stable hyperthyroidism, with about 88% sensitivity and 81.08% specificity in cross-validation and 80%/75% in testing.

Graves' hyperthyroidism was defined as stable when no progression to ophthalmopathy occurred over 18 months of follow-up. Hyperthyroidism patients were aged 18 to 65 years and newly diagnosed, with disease duration of less than 2 months. Patients with uncontrolled infections, other autoimmune diseases, pregnancy or lactation were excluded. Diagnoses relied on clinical symptoms, serum thyroxine and TRAb, thyroid ultrasound and orbital computed tomography. PBMCs were separated from 7.5 to 10 ml of fresh peripheral blood using Ficoll-Paque density gradient centrifugation. Total RNA was extracted with Trizol reagent, and quality was checked on an Agilent 2100 Bioanalyzer. The cysteine opens and the phenylalanine closes a CDR3 of 13 amino acids. Here the CDR3 DNA is all that survives: 39 bases in frame from base 1. V loses 1 base, J loses 7 bases, and the germline ends lie 13 bases apart. The germline V gene (reference sequence) supplies CDR1 DFQATT and CDR2 SNEGSKA.

Amplification of TCR beta CDR3 regions was carried out from RNA transcripts. The TCR CDR3 was subjected to a first round of RT-PCR using the HTBI primer set and the Qiagen OneStep RT-PCR kit. A second multiplex PCR round built the libraries, followed by size selection and purification. Libraries were sequenced paired-end with 100 bp reads on an Illumina HiSeq2000. In the original analysis: SOAPnuke was used to process the raw data, throwing out any read that contained adapters or uncalled bases, had a mean Phred below 15, or lacked an exact constant-primer or identifier match. COPE v1.2.5 was used to merge the high-quality paired reads, and each unique nucleotide sequence was defined as a clonotype. Clonotypes were aligned to IMGT TRBV, TRBD and TRBJ reference segments using MiTCR v1.1. The analysis included only V-J combinations with a frequency above 0.0001, which together covered roughly 99% of the repertoires. A TCS score was defined as the ratio between F50 (clonal expansion) and ExV (chaos), using BLOSUM62-based TCRdist between CDR3 peptides within each V-J. Welch's t-statistics and random forest reduced 500 to 650 V-J features to fewer than 15, which were used in a naive Bayes classifier (R e1071). TCRdb redid the processing of the public reads, applying fastp at Q25 and MiXCR, and retained in-frame beta chains. Under each unique CDR3 protein, matching rows form one entry showing the most common genes and DNA. For this entry, the V and J calls and clone size follow TCRdb and not the study's own pipeline. The sample table shows about 360,000 distinct CDR3 sequences, and approximately 13% are seen once. The ten largest clones capture around a tenth of the sample.

Many counts were recorded for this clonotype. It lacks a known antigen. No base quality values were provided; no much bigger clone lies one nucleotide off. In this chain, TRBV20-1 is recombined with TRBJ1-2, with the D gene not clear enough to name. Material for sequencing was blood. This TCR derives from a woman aged 18 to 35 with Graves' hyperthyroidism. The DNA sequence follows: TGCAGTGCTAGAGCCAGGCCGAGTAGTGGCTACACCTTC. Its translation is CSARARPSSGYTF.